The 3 T cell receptor beta chains in this list originate from one sample, sequenced in a study of blood T cell repertoires in COVID-19. Profiling relied on immunoSEQ multiplex PCR, and the TCRdb table lists in-frame clones only, not all of them. The repertoire holds tens of thousands of clones, with approximately 90% as singletons. The material sequenced was peripheral blood. The receptors come from a human donor with active COVID-19. The donor label of this sample is uncertain.

The rearrangement uses TRBV10-3 and TRBJ1-5; D might be TRBD1 (5 bases). Germline CDR1 ENHRY, CDR2 SYGVKD. This CDR3 has 16 residues. Trimming stripped 7 bases from V and 2 bases from J, with 18 bases between. The CDR3 DNA is TGTGCCATCAAAGCGGACGGGGGGGTGGGCAATCAGCCCCAGCATTTT. This translates into CAIKADGGVGNQPQHF.

Only one count was recorded for this clone. The chain has TRBV10-2 and TRBJ2-1; TRBD2 agrees at 8 bases. Germline assignment: CDR1 WSHSY and CDR2 SAAADI. CDR3 length: 20 amino acids. Trimming took 6 bases from V and 0 from J; bases not matched to a gene: 19. CDR3 DNA: TGCGCCAGCAGGAGTGGCGGGGGGACTTTCGACCTCAGCTCCTACAATGAGCAGTTCTTC. This codes for CASRSGGGTFDLSSYNEQFF.

The chain carries TRBV6-2 or TRBV6-3 and TRBJ2-1; 15 nucleotides align to TRBD2. The CDR3 has 18 amino acids. With 5 bases clipped from V and 6 bases from J, the junction kept 11 bases outside the gene matches. From germline, CDR1 is MNHEY and CDR2 SVGEGT. The CDR3 is CASSPWTSGGAQINEQFF. Here the CDR3 DNA reads TGTGCCAGCAGTCCATGGACTAGCGGGGGGGCACAGATCAATGAGCAGTTCTTC.